Listed here are 24 T cell receptor beta chains from one sample, sequenced in a study of cytomegalovirus exposure and HLA in healthy donors. Vbeta (60) and Jbeta (13) primers were used in the PCR. Sequencing used immunoSEQ multiplex PCR; TCRdb keeps in-frame clones, though not all of them. The sample contains roughly 170,000 clones, about 80% of which appear only once. The sample consisted of PBMCs. All receptors come from a young man in good health and CMV-seronegative.

The J gene is TRBJ2-7, the V gene TRBV5-1; TRBD1 agrees at 10 bases. With 0 bases clipped from V and 3 bases from J, the junction kept 3 bases outside the gene matches. Looked up from germline, CDR1 is SGHRS and CDR2 is YFSETQ. The CDR3 totals 15 residues. CDR3 in amino acids: CASSLAWDRGYEQYF. CDR3 nucleotide sequence: TGCGCCAGCAGCTTGGCCTGGGACAGGGGCTACGAGCAGTACTTC.

The rearrangement uses TRBV6-6 and TRBJ1-2; D call uncertain. V lost 0 bases to trimming and J lost 7 bases, with 9 bases between them. This CDR3 has 13 residues. CDR1 and CDR2 (germline): MNHNY, SVGAGI (reference sequence). CDR3 in DNA: TGTGCCAGCAGTTACTCCGGGTACGGTGGCTACACCTTC. This sequence encodes CASSYSGYGGYTF.

The table lists this clone with a few counts. The J gene is TRBJ1-4, the V gene TRBV7-9; D is possibly TRBD1 (5 bases). Germline loops: CDR1 SEHNR, CDR2 FQNEAQ (reference sequence). Trimming removed 6 bases from V and 5 bases from J, with 16 bases in between. The CDR3 consists of 15 residues. CDR3 DNA sequence: TGTGCCAGCAGTCCCCTCGGACAAACCAATGAAAAACTGTTTTTT. Protein: CASSPLGQTNEKLFF.

This chain uses TRBV7-2 with TRBJ1-2; TRBD1 is a possible D gene (6 bases). Germline values: CDR1 SGHTA, CDR2 FQGNSA. This CDR3 has 15 residues. The V end was cut by 5 bases, the J end by 5 bases, with 18 bases between. CDR3 sequence: CASSPHAGVGYGYTF. The CDR3 DNA is TGTGCCAGCAGCCCCCACGCAGGGGTTGGATATGGCTACACCTTC.

The genes are TRBV30 and TRBJ1-6, with TRBD1 matching over 7 bases. Per germline, CDR1 GTSNPN and CDR2 SVGIG (reference sequence). There are 14 residues in the CDR3. V was clipped by 8 bases and J by 1 base; unmatched bases: 5. CDR3 in DNA: TGTGCCGGAAGCAGGGGGTCCTATAATTCACCCCTCCACTTT. It translates to CAGSRGSYNSPLHF.

This clone was recorded once. This sequence joins TRBV6-5 and TRBJ2-7; 7 bases agree with TRBD1. CDR1 is MNHEY, CDR2 SVGAGI, per germline. J gave up 7 bases and V 6 bases, and 9 bases lay outside the gene matches. There are 13 residues in the CDR3. As DNA, the CDR3 is TGTGCCAGCAGCCCACTGACAGGGAGTGAGCAGTACTTC. This gives the protein CASSPLTGSEQYF.

V is TRBV13 and J is TRBJ2-7; D may be TRBD1 (5 bases). Germline V CDR1 and CDR2: PRHDT, FYEKMQ (reference sequence). V was trimmed by 2 bases and J by 0 bases, leaving 8 bases between them. The CDR3 is 14 residues long. For the CDR3, the DNA is TGTGCCAGCAGCTTAACAGACAGCTCCTACGAGCAGTACTTC. It encodes CASSLTDSSYEQYF.

In its sample, this clone was seen a few times. The V and J genes are TRBV7-8 and TRBJ2-3; 12 bases fit TRBD2. The CDR3 has 18 amino acids. Germline CDR1 reads SGHVS; CDR2 reads FQNEAQ. With 6 bases clipped from V and 1 base from J, the junction kept 11 bases outside the gene matches. The CDR3: CASSLVASGGAGTDTQYF. CDR3 nucleotide sequence: TGTGCCAGCAGTCTAGTAGCTAGCGGGGGGGCCGGCACAGATACGCAGTATTTT.

V usage is TRBV5-6 and J usage is TRBJ2-5, with TRBD2 matching over 10 bases. The CDR3 runs to 14 residues. Germline V gene lookup returns CDR1 SGHDT and CDR2 YYEEEE. V lost 1 base to trimming and J lost 4 bases; unmatched junction nucleotides: 1. As DNA, the CDR3 is TGTGCCAGCAGCTTGCTAGCGGGAGCAGAGACCCAGTACTTC. It yields the protein CASSLLAGAETQYF.

The V and J genes are TRBV7-3 and TRBJ1-4; D is unclear. CDR3 length equals 13 residues. Deletions cut 2 bases from V and 5 bases from J, with 6 bases between. In germline, CDR1 is SGHTA, CDR2 FQGTGA. The CDR3 here is CASSLGPNEKLFF. DNA for the CDR3: TGTGCCAGCAGCTTAGGCCCAAATGAAAAACTGTTTTTT. The variable domain in full, with the rest retrieved from reference TRBV7-3 and TRBJ1-4, is GAGVSQTPSNKVTEKGKYVELRCDPISGHTALYWYRQSLGQGPEFLIYFQGTGAADDSGLPNDRFFAVRPEGSVSTLKIQRTERGDSAVYLCASSLGPNEKLFFGSGTQLSVL.

In this sample, this clone turned up a few times. The J gene is TRBJ1-1, the V gene TRBV15; 8 bases align to TRBD1. CDR1 and CDR2 from the germline V gene are LNHNV and YYDKDF (reference sequence). Trimming removed 6 bases from V and 2 bases from J; junction bases left unmatched: 5. The CDR3 is 14 residues long. The CDR3 nucleotides read TGTGCCACCAGAATCGGACAGGGCAACACTGAAGCTTTCTTT. This encodes CATRIGQGNTEAFF.

This chain uses TRBV14 with TRBJ2-7; 9 nucleotides match TRBD1. After removal of 2 bases from V and 7 bases from J, the junction contained 9 bases not matched to a gene. From germline, CDR1 is SGHDN and CDR2 FVKESK. The CDR3 covers 15 residues. CDR3 nucleotides: TGTGCCAGCAGCCAACGCTCTTGGGACAGGGAGGAGCAGTACTTC. As protein: CASSQRSWDREEQYF.

This chain uses TRBV29-1 with TRBJ1-2; 12 bases map to TRBD1. Losses at the gene ends were 4 bases for V and 3 bases for J; bases not matched to a gene: 9. Germline CDR1 reads SQVTM; CDR2 reads ANQGSEA. The CDR3 totals 16 residues. DNA of the CDR3: TGCAGCGTTGGGGGAACCCGGGACAGGGGGCACTATGGCTACACCTTC. It specifies CSVGGTRDRGHYGYTF.

This clone has a single count. V and J are TRBV6-1 and TRBJ2-2, with D unclear. CDR3 size: 14 residues. CDR1 is MNHNS and CDR2 is SASEGT in the germline V gene. The ends were cut back, 6 bases at V and 2 bases at J, with 10 bases in the middle. The CDR3: CASRERTNTGELFF. The CDR3 DNA reads TGTGCCAGCAGGGAACGAACTAACACCGGGGAGCTGTTTTTT.

This clone appeared a few times. The V gene is TRBV9, the J gene TRBJ2-1; unclear D gene. CDR3 length equals 14 residues. V lost 4 bases and J lost 9, with 17 bases in between. Per the germline V gene, CDR1 is SGDLS and CDR2 is YYNGEE. CDR3 protein: CASSLQLVFGEQFF. CDR3 DNA sequence: TGTGCCAGCAGCCTACAGCTGGTTTTCGGTGAGCAGTTCTTC.

The chain links TRBV10-3 to TRBJ2-2; D not resolved. The CDR3 spans 14 residues. The V gene's germline CDR1 is ENHRY and CDR2 SYGVKD. V was cut by 3 bases and J by 5 bases, with 10 bases left in between. The CDR3 DNA follows: TGTGCCATCAGTGAAAGTGCCACTACCGGGGAGCTGTTTTTT. Translation: CAISESATTGELFF.

The chain has TRBV6-5 and TRBJ2-7; 13 bases align to TRBD2. The CDR3 length is 14 residues. Trimming removed 4 bases from V and 6 bases from J; junction bases left unmatched: 3. CDR1 is MNHEY, CDR2 SVGAGI, per germline. CDR3 sequence: CASSWTSGRFEQYF. CDR3 in DNA: TGTGCCAGCAGTTGGACTAGCGGGAGATTCGAGCAGTACTTC.

This clone was seen only once. The J gene is TRBJ2-3, the V gene TRBV10-3; D is possibly TRBD2 (5 bases). Germline V gives CDR1 ENHRY, CDR2 SYGVKD. Trimming shortened V by 6 bases and J by 1 base, and 14 bases separated the two germline ends. The CDR3 is 15 residues long. DNA for the CDR3: TGTGCCATCAGCCGGGAAACTCAGCGCACAGATACGCAGTATTTT. Translated, it gives CAISRETQRTDTQYF.

This sequence joins TRBV23-1 and TRBJ2-3; possibly TRBD2 for D (6 bases). TRBV23-1 is classed as an ORF, of uncertain function. V lost 4 bases to trimming and J lost 3 bases, with 11 bases between them. The CDR3 has 14 amino acids. The CDR3 sequence: CASSPGVRTDTQYF. As DNA, the CDR3 is TGCGCCAGCAGTCCGGGGGTCCGGACAGATACGCAGTATTTT.

This clone came up once. V gene TRBV5-1 combines with J gene TRBJ2-2; 9 nucleotides align to TRBD2. The CDR3 is 16 amino acids. V dropped 4 bases and J dropped 5; count of bases not matched to a gene: 9. Germline assignment: CDR1 SGHRS and CDR2 YFSETQ. In DNA, the CDR3 is TGCGCCAGCAGCCCCACCCTGGCGGGGGGGACCGGGGAGCTGTTTTTT. Translation gives CASSPTLAGGTGELFF.

The V gene is TRBV19, the J gene TRBJ2-7, with TRBD1 as a possible D gene (6 bases). Per the germline V gene, CDR1 is LNHDA and CDR2 is SQIVND (reference sequence). The CDR3 length is 11 residues. The germline V and J ends were trimmed by 8 bases and 6 bases, with 11 bases remaining between them. DNA of the CDR3: TGTGCCAGTCAATCAGGGGTCGAGCAGTACTTC. Encoded protein: CASQSGVEQYF.

J is TRBJ2-3 and V is TRBV25-1, with 9 bases that match TRBD1. Unmatched junction bases numbered 11, after V lost 5 bases and J lost 8 bases. From germline, CDR1 is MGHDK and CDR2 SYGVNS. The length of the CDR3 is 15 residues. The CDR3: CASSSGQGIFGTQYF. CDR3 DNA: TGTGCCAGCAGTAGCGGACAGGGGATTTTCGGTACGCAGTATTTT.

This chain joins TRBV25-1 and TRBJ2-7; the D gene is possibly TRBD1 (6 bases). V was trimmed by 4 bases and J by 0 bases, leaving 13 bases between them. This CDR3 has 15 amino acids. CDR1 MGHDK and CDR2 SYGVNS come from the germline V gene. For the CDR3, the DNA is TGTGCCAGCAGTGGCCCGAGGGGGATCTCCTACGAGCAGTACTTC. Its protein is CASSGPRGISYEQYF.

In this sample, this clone turned up a few times. This chain uses TRBV7-2 with TRBJ2-1; the D gene is possibly TRBD2 (6 bases). The CDR3 consists of 15 residues. The ends were cut back, 3 bases at V and 5 bases at J, with 14 bases in the middle. Germline V gene data show CDR1 as SGHTA and CDR2 as FQGNSA. Written as DNA, the CDR3 is TGTGCCAGCAGCTTTGAGGTAGGAGGGCACAATGAGCAGTTCTTC. Translating gives CASSFEVGGHNEQFF.